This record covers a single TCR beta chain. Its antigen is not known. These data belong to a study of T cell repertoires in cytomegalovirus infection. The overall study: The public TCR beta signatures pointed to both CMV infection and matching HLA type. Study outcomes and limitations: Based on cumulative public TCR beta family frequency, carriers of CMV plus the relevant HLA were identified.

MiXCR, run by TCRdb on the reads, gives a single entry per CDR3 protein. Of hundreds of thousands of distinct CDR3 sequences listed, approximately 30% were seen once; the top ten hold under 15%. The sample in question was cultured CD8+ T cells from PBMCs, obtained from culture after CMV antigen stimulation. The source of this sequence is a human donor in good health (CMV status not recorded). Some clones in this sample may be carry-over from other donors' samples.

DNA for the CDR3: TGTGCCAGTAGCGACAGTCCCCTCAATCAGCCCCAGCATTTT. Protein product: CASSDSPLNQPQHF. This rearrangement joins TRBV13 to TRBJ1-5, with a possible D match to TRBD1 (5 bases). V was clipped by 9 bases and J by 3 bases, with 15 bases between them. Germline-derived CDR1 and CDR2 are PRHDT and FYEKMQ (reference sequence). This CDR3 has 14 residues.